What follows describes a single TCR beta chain. Its antigen is as yet unknown. Treatment noted: around 19 received Ad26.COV2.S at low or high dose, single or two shots; five or six received placebo; per-sample allocation not given. Following the first vaccine or placebo injection, samples were taken on day 63. The germline V and J ends were trimmed by 1 base and 6 bases, with 13 bases remaining between them. There are 14 residues in the CDR3. Germline values: CDR1 LNHNV, CDR2 YYDKDF (reference sequence). This specimen comes from a study of Ad26.COV2.S vaccination and SARS-CoV-2 variants. At the level of the study: Vaccine-arm donor from the placebo-controlled COV1001 Ad26.COV2.S trial.

TCRdb's table, derived via immunoSEQ multiplex PCR, lists solely in-frame clones and lacks some. The sample has 380,000 or so clones, around 89% seen once. Study observations and caveats: The study found higher spike-specific TCR breadth in vaccine than placebo recipients. Once vaccination had occurred, spike-specific CD8+ and CD4+ T cell responses reportedly showed substantial breadth. The analyses of TCR breadth and depth may have understated the size of total T cell responses.

The clonotype was recovered from a person between 18 and 60 years old who received the Ad26.COV2.S COVID-19 vaccine or a placebo. The sample here was peripheral blood, taken in a trial of Ad26.COV2.S vaccine versus placebo. The chain employs TRBV15 and TRBJ2-7; TRBD2 might be the D (5 bases). CDR3 in DNA: TGTGCCACCAGCAGAGCGGGGTTCACTGGCGAGCAGTACTTC. Protein product: CATSRAGFTGEQYF.